This entry lists 26 T cell receptor beta chains sequenced from one sample in a study of blood T cell repertoires in COVID-19. Profiling relied on immunoSEQ multiplex PCR, and the TCRdb table lists in-frame clones only, not all of them. The table has roughly 39,000 clones, roughly nine tenths seen once. Sequencing was performed on peripheral blood. These receptors were obtained from a woman of 80 years or more with active COVID-19.

This clone showed up just once. V and J are TRBV9 and TRBJ1-2, with 7 bases fitting TRBD1. The V segment lost 0 bases and the J segment 8 bases; nucleotides outside the gene matches: 10. This CDR3 is 15 amino acids long. Germline CDR1 SGDLS, CDR2 YYNGEE. The CDR3: CASSVVSQEGAGYTF. CDR3 sequence (DNA): TGTGCCAGCAGCGTAGTGTCCCAGGAGGGGGCCGGCTACACCTTC.

The chain uses TRBV6-5 and TRBJ1-2; perhaps TRBD1 as D (6 bases). V dropped 0 bases and J dropped 7 bases, with 12 bases sitting between them. Germline-derived CDR1 and CDR2 are MNHEY and SVGAGI. This CDR3 has 14 residues. CDR3 sequence (DNA): TGTGCCAGCAGTTACTCGTATGTAGGGGGTGGCTACACCTTC. Protein sequence: CASSYSYVGGGYTF.

In its sample, this clone was seen a few times. This chain links TRBV4-3 with TRBJ1-1, with 8 bases identical to TRBD1. V lost 0 bases and J lost 7; bases outside the gene matches: 7. The CDR3 is 15 residues long. The germline V gene has CDR1 LGHNA and CDR2 YSLEER. The DNA for the CDR3 is TGCGCCAGCAGCCAAGATGCAGGGGGCAGAGTTGAAGCTTTCTTT. This translates into CASSQDAGGRVEAFF.

The gene calls are TRBV16 and TRBJ1-1, with 10 bases lining up with TRBD1. The CDR3 consists of 17 residues. Germline V CDR1 and CDR2: KGHSY, FQNENV. The V and J ends lost 3 bases and 5 bases, in that order; junction bases with no gene match: 12. DNA for the CDR3: TGTGCCAGCAGCCAGCCACCGGGACAGGGGTGGGGTACTGAAGCTTTCTTT. Translating it yields CASSQPPGQGWGTEAFF.

The gene calls are TRBV11-2 and TRBJ1-2; 7 positions agree with TRBD1. The J segment lost 7 bases and the V segment lost 2 bases, leaving 1 base of the junction unmatched. The germline V gene has CDR1 SGHAT and CDR2 FQNNGV. This CDR3 region has 12 residues. The CDR3 spells CASSLRQGGYTF. CDR3 nucleotides: TGTGCCAGCAGCTTACGACAGGGTGGCTACACCTTC.

CDR3 region: CASSGGTDLSPLHF. The CDR3, as DNA: TGTGCCAGCAGCGGGGGGACAGATCTTTCACCCCTCCACTTT. V gene TRBV5-8 combines with J gene TRBJ1-6; 7 bases line up with TRBD1. V was pared by 4 bases and J by 9 bases, with 7 bases of the junction left unmatched. Germline CDR1 and CDR2: SGHTS and YDEGEE. This CDR3 spans 14 amino acids.

The J gene is TRBJ2-1, the V gene TRBV19; 11 bases match TRBD2. CDR1 and CDR2 (germline): LNHDA, SQIVND (reference sequence). The CDR3 covers 15 residues. Trimming cost V 8 bases and J 8 bases; bases outside gene matches: 11. Here the CDR3 DNA reads TGTGCCAGTGGGGCGATTAGCGGGGGGGCCTATGAGCAGTTCTTC. Its protein product is CASGAISGGAYEQFF. Variable domain in full (rest from reference TRBV19 and TRBJ2-1): DGGITQSPKYLFRKEGQNVTLSCEQNLNHDAMYWYRQDPGQGLRLIYYSQIVNDFQKGDIAEGYSVSREKKESFPLTVTSAQKNPTAFYLCASGAISGGAYEQFFGPGTRLTVL.

The sample holds one count of this clone. This chain uses TRBV9 with TRBJ1-2; D is perhaps TRBD1 (6 bases). The CDR3 is 15 residues long. Trimming removed 0 bases from V and 4 bases from J, with 13 bases in between. Per the germline V gene, CDR1 is SGDLS and CDR2 is YYNGEE. The CDR3 region has the DNA TGTGCCAGCAGCGTAGCGGGGGGCGAGATCTATGGCTACACCTTC. It encodes CASSVAGGEIYGYTF.

A few counts support this clone. The gene calls are TRBV14 and TRBJ2-7; 7 bases map to TRBD1. The CDR3 contains 15 residues. With V trimmed by 1 base and J by 2 bases, 5 bases remained unmatched. Germline V gives CDR1 SGHDN, CDR2 FVKESK. CDR3 DNA: TGTGCCAGCAGCCAAGCCACCGGGACAGCCTACGAGCAGTACTTC. It yields the protein CASSQATGTAYEQYF.

V and J are TRBV6-2 or TRBV6-3 and TRBJ1-1, with 8 bases aligning to TRBD1. This CDR3 is built from 12 residues. Germline V lookup: CDR1 MNHEY, CDR2 SVGEGT. V was clipped by 6 bases and J by 7 bases; unmatched bases: 4. CDR3 loop: CASSRGRNEAFF. DNA of the CDR3: TGTGCCAGCAGCAGGGGGCGTAATGAAGCTTTCTTT.

The chain couples TRBV20-1 to TRBJ2-3, with 14 bases aligning to TRBD2. Germline V gene lookup returns CDR1 DFQATT and CDR2 SNEGSKA (reference sequence). With 3 bases clipped from V and 4 bases from J, the junction kept 6 bases outside the gene matches. This CDR3 is built from 16 residues. The chain's CDR3 is CSASGGLAGGADTQYF. CDR3 in DNA: TGCAGTGCTAGTGGCGGACTAGCGGGGGGCGCAGATACGCAGTATTTT.

The V call is TRBV30, the J call TRBJ1-1; D remains unclear. From germline, CDR1 is GTSNPN and CDR2 SVGIG (reference sequence). This CDR3 region has 14 residues. Trimming removed 4 bases from V and 1 base from J, with 13 bases in between. The CDR3 coding sequence is TGTGCCTGGACCCTACAGAACCAGAACACTGAAGCTTTCTTT. Amino acid sequence: CAWTLQNQNTEAFF.

This chain links TRBV4-1 with TRBJ2-7; 10 nucleotides align to TRBD2. The CDR3 loop spans 14 amino acids. Per germline, CDR1 MGHRA and CDR2 YSYEKL. J gave up 7 bases and V 1 base, and 4 bases lay outside the gene matches. The CDR3 DNA reads as TGCGCCAGCAGCCAAGCAAAACTAGCGGGAGAGCAGTACTTC. It translates to CASSQAKLAGEQYF.

The rearrangement joins TRBV19 to TRBJ1-2, with TRBD1 matching 10 bases. CDR1 LNHDA and CDR2 SQIVND come from the germline V gene (reference sequence). The length of the CDR3 is 18 residues. V lost 1 base and J lost 4; bases outside the gene matches: 12. The chain's CDR3 is CASSIAGEDRGRGYGYTF. The CDR3 DNA reads as TGTGCCAGTAGTATAGCCGGTGAAGACAGGGGGCGAGGCTATGGCTACACCTTC.

The chain recombines TRBV6-5 with TRBJ2-2; tentative D call: TRBD1 (5 bases). CDR1 and CDR2 from the germline V gene are MNHEY and SVGAGI. The V end lost 2 bases, the J end lost 3 bases, and 13 bases lay between the germline ends. CDR3 length: 16 residues. As DNA, the CDR3 is TGTGCCAGCAGTTACGACGGCAGGGTTGACACCGGGGAGCTGTTTTTT. Its translation: CASSYDGRVDTGELFF.

This chain connects TRBV4-2 to TRBJ1-6, with a weak D call TRBD1 (6 bases). This CDR3 region has 15 residues. Germline CDR1 is LGHNA and CDR2 is YNFKEQ. Between the trimmed V and J ends, which lost 4 bases and 6 bases, there was a span of 13 bases. The CDR3 sequence: CASSPYREGNSPLHF. The CDR3 nucleotides are TGTGCCAGCAGCCCTTACAGGGAGGGTAATTCACCCCTCCACTTT.

The rearrangement joins TRBV6-6 to TRBJ1-1, with a possible D match to TRBD1 (6 bases). The CDR3 extends over 15 amino acids. Germline CDR1 MNHNY, CDR2 SVGAGI (reference sequence). The germline V and J ends were trimmed by 6 bases and 5 bases, with 19 bases remaining between them. The CDR3 region is CASRTGSLIGTEAFF. The CDR3 DNA sequence: TGTGCCAGCAGAACAGGGTCTTTGATTGGGACTGAAGCTTTCTTT.

V and J are TRBV4-1 and TRBJ1-5; 7 nucleotides line up with TRBD1. Germline loops: CDR1 MGHRA, CDR2 YSYEKL. Trimming removed 1 base from V and 3 bases from J; junction bases left unmatched: 6. The CDR3 runs to 16 residues. The CDR3 here is CASSQARTGLNQPQHF. In nucleotides, the CDR3 is TGCGCCAGCAGCCAAGCTAGGACAGGACTCAATCAGCCCCAGCATTTT.

J is TRBJ2-7 and V is TRBV15, with 9 bases that match TRBD1. The germline V gene encodes CDR1 LNHNV and CDR2 YYDKDF (reference sequence). The CDR3 loop spans 15 amino acids. Germline trimming cut 0 bases from V and 3 bases from J; bases unmatched to any gene: 3. CDR3 sequence: CATSRDPGQGYEQYF. The CDR3 DNA reads as TGTGCCACCAGCAGAGATCCGGGACAGGGCTACGAGCAGTACTTC.

The chain is built from TRBV29-1 and TRBJ2-2; 11 bases are shared with TRBD1. Germline V lookup: CDR1 SQVTM, CDR2 ANQGSEA. CDR3 length equals 15 residues. V shed 7 bases, J shed 4 bases, and the junction held 8 bases outside the gene matches. The CDR3 coding sequence is TGCAGCGCGCCGAGGGGGACAGGGGGCACCGGGGAGCTGTTTTTT. It is translated as CSAPRGTGGTGELFF.

This clone has just one count. The genes are TRBV5-1 and TRBJ1-1; 8 bases are a match to TRBD1. Germline CDR1 SGHRS, CDR2 YFSETQ. The CDR3 loop spans 13 amino acids. J lost 7 bases, V lost 3 bases, and 5 bases had no gene match. The CDR3 loop is CASSSPGGVEAFF. CDR3 DNA: TGCGCCAGCAGCTCCCCAGGGGGCGTTGAAGCTTTCTTT.

The chain recombines TRBV11-2 with TRBJ1-5; the match to TRBD1 covers 7 bases. The CDR3 contains 15 residues. V lost 0 bases and J lost 7; bases outside the gene matches: 6. Per germline, CDR1 SGHAT and CDR2 FQNNGV. Written as DNA, the CDR3 is TGTGCCAGCAGCTTAGAAGGGGGCGCATACCAGCCCCAGCATTTT. Protein: CASSLEGGAYQPQHF.

In its sample, this clone was seen once. The DNA of the CDR3 is TGTGCCAGCACCCCTCATGCGGGCCCGAACACTGAAGCTTTCTTT. This encodes CASTPHAGPNTEAFF. The chain has TRBV28 and TRBJ1-1; D gene ambiguous. With 7 bases removed from V and 1 base from J, the gap between germline ends came to 16 bases. From germline, CDR1 is MDHEN and CDR2 SYDVKM. CDR3 length: 15 residues.

The rearrangement links TRBV5-1 to TRBJ2-2, with TRBD2 matching 11 bases. V lost 4 bases, J lost 2 bases, and 7 bases stayed unmatched. This CDR3 region has 17 residues. Per germline, CDR1 SGHRS and CDR2 YFSETQ. The CDR3 DNA is TGCGCCAGCAGCGTTACTAGCGGGGGAAGTAACACCGGGGAGCTGTTTTTT. The encoded protein is CASSVTSGGSNTGELFF. The complete variable domain, with remaining parts taken from reference TRBV5-1 and TRBJ2-2, reads KAGVTQTPRYLIKTRGQQVTLSCSPISGHRSVSWYQQTPGQGLQFLFEYFSETQRNKGNFPGRFSGRQFSNSRSEMNVSTLELGDSALYLCASSVTSGGSNTGELFFGEGSRLTVL.

The J gene is TRBJ1-6, the V gene TRBV18, with D uncertain. Trimming removed 3 bases at V and 10 bases at J, with 10 bases between. Germline assignment: CDR1 KGHSH and CDR2 LQKENI. The CDR3 extends over 13 amino acids. CDR3 in amino acids: CASSPSLGSPLHF. The DNA of the CDR3 is TGTGCCAGCTCACCCTCCCTCGGGTCACCCCTCCACTTT.

The CDR3 is CASSGWTGLNTEAFF. The CDR3 DNA sequence: TGTGCCAGCAGTGGGTGGACAGGATTGAACACTGAAGCTTTCTTT. The rearrangement uses TRBV2 and TRBJ1-1; 7 nucleotides match TRBD1. V lost 4 bases, J lost 0 bases, and 5 bases stayed unmatched. CDR1 and CDR2 from the germline V gene are SNHLY and FYNNEI. This CDR3 has 15 residues.